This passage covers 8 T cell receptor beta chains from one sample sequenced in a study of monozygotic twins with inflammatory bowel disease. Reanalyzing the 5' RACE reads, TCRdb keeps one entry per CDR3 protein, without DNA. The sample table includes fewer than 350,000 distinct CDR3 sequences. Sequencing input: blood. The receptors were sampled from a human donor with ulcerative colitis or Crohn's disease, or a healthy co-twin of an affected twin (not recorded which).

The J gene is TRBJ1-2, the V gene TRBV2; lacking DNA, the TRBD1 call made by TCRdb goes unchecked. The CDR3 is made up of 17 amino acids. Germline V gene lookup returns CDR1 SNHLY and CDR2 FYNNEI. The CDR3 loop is CASRGTRGLLSNYGYTF. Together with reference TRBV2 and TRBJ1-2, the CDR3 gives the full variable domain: EPEVTQTPSHQVTQMGQEVILRCVPISNHLYFYWYRQILGQKVEFLVSFYNNEISEKSEIFDDQFSVERPDGSNFTLKIRSTKLEDSAMYFCASRGTRGLLSNYGYTFGSGTRLTVV.

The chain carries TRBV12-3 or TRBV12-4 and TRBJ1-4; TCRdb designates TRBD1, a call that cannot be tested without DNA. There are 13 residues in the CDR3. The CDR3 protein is CASSFRGLEKLFF.

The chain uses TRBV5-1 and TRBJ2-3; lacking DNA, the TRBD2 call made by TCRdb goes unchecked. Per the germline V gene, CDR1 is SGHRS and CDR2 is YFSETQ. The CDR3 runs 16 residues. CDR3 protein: CASSFSGASDTDTQYF.

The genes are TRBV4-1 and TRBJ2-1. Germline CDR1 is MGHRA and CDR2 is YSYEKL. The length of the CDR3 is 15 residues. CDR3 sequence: CASRFILNSYNEQFF.

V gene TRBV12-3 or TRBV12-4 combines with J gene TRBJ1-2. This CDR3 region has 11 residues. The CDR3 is CASGQGGGYTF.

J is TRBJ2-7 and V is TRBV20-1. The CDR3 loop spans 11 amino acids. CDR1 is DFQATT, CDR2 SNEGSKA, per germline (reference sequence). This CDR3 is CSVRSDYEQYF.

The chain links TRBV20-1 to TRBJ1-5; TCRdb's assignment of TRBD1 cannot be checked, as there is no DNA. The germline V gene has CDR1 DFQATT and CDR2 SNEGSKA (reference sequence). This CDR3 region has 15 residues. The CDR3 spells CSARRQDSSNQPQHF.

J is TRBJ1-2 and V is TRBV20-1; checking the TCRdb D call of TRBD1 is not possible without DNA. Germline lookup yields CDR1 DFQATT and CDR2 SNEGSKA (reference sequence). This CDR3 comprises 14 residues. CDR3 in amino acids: CSARAGRRTYGYTF.